A selection of T cell receptor beta chains follows, all from one sample in a study of shared clonotypes between healthy human individuals. Method: immunoSEQ multiplex PCR; TCRdb's copy keeps in-frame clones and lacks some. Of about 1.9 million clones in the sample, just over 90% were seen once. The sample comprised naive CD8+ T cells from PBMCs. The origin of the receptors is a man aged 18 to 29 in good health. Some clones in this sample may be carry-over from other donors' samples. The CDR3 runs from the conserved cysteine through the conserved F or W. The order of the fields is J gene, clone size, D gene, V gene, CDR3 DNA, CDR3 protein. D genes are given only for firm matches. Not all rows give a size; the values are once, few, many and, for expanded clones, a class.

>TRBJ2-3|.|TRBD2|TRBV7-2
TGTGCCAGCAGCCCACAAAAGGGGACTAGCGGGAGCAGAGATACGCAGTATTTT
CASSPQKGTSGSRDTQYF
>TRBJ1-5|once|TRBD1|TRBV6-1
TGTGCCAGCAGCCGCGACAGGGGAGGCAATCAGCCCCAGCATTTT
CASSRDRGGNQPQHF
>TRBJ2-1|.|.|TRBV15
TGTGCCACCAGCAGCCAGGGACGTGAGCAGTTCTTC
CATSSQGREQFF
>TRBJ1-1|.|.|TRBV27
TGTGCCAGCAGTCCTGATTACGGGGACACTGAAGCTTTCTTT
CASSPDYGDTEAFF
>TRBJ2-1|.|.|TRBV29-1
TGCAGCGTTGCCATACTTCCGTCCGATGAGCAGTTCTTC
CSVAILPSDEQFF
>TRBJ2-7|.|.|TRBV2
TGTGCCAGCAGTGATTCTCCTCGAGGGGACGAGCAGTACTTC
CASSDSPRGDEQYF
>TRBJ1-5|.|.|TRBV5-6
TGTGCCAGCAGCTTGGCAGGGGAGGTTCAGCCCCAGCATTTT
CASSLAGEVQPQHF
>TRBJ1-4|once|.|TRBV5-5
TGTGCCAGCAGCGGGGACGGACAACTGTTTTTT
CASSGDGQLFF
>TRBJ2-7|.|TRBD1|TRBV7-2
TGTGCCAGCAGCTTAGCGGGACAGGGGGCGCGAGAGCAGTACTTC
CASSLAGQGAREQYF
>TRBJ1-1|.|.|TRBV9
TGTGCCAGCAGCCCGGGGGCGGGCACTGAAGCTTTCTTT
CASSPGAGTEAFF
>TRBJ1-4|.|TRBD1|TRBV2
TGTGCCAGCAGTGAAGCCAGGAGCCAGGGGGATGAAAAACTGTTTTTT
CASSEARSQGDEKLFF
>TRBJ2-7|.|.|TRBV29-1
TGCAGCGTTGAAGACCCGACTCTAACTACGAGAGAGCAGTACTTC
CSVEDPTLTTREQYF
>TRBJ1-1|.|.|TRBV6-5
TGTGCCAGCAGTTACTGGGCAGGGTTGAACACTGAAGCTTTCTTT
CASSYWAGLNTEAFF
>TRBJ2-7|.|.|TRBV13
TGTGCCAGCAGTTACAAGATTTACGAGCAGTACTTC
CASSYKIYEQYF
>TRBJ1-5|.|TRBD1|TRBV27
TGTGCCAGCAGTTTAAACAGGGGAAATCAGCCCCAGCATTTT
CASSLNRGNQPQHF
>TRBJ2-3|.|TRBD1|TRBV27
TGTGCCAGCCACCCAGGACAGGGGGCGACAGATACGCAGTATTTT
CASHPGQGATDTQYF
>TRBJ2-7|.|TRBD2|TRBV7-9
TGTGCCAGCAGCTCAGGACTAGCGGGAGGGCCTCTAAAGGACGAGCAGTACTTC
CASSSGLAGGPLKDEQYF
>TRBJ1-4|.|.|TRBV19
TGTGCCAGTAGTATAATGTTGAATGAAAAACTGTTTTTT
CASSIMLNEKLFF
>TRBJ2-1|.|TRBD2|TRBV9
TGTGCCAGCAGCGTCGGCGGGAGCGCTTATGAGCAGTTCTTC
CASSVGGSAYEQFF
>TRBJ2-3|.|.|TRBV6-5
TGTGCCACGTCTTACGGGAGAGATACGCAGTATTTT
CATSYGRDTQYF
>TRBJ1-1|few|.|TRBV6-1
TGTGCCAGCAACCCCATGGGGAACACTGAAGCTTTCTTT
CASNPMGNTEAFF
>TRBJ1-2|.|TRBD1|TRBV7-9
TGTGCCAGCAGTCCGGACAGGGATGATGGCTACACCTTC
CASSPDRDDGYTF
>TRBJ1-5|.|.|TRBV27
TGTGCCAGCAGTTTACAGGTCTCGCAGCCCCAGCATTTT
CASSLQVSQPQHF
>TRBJ2-7|.|.|TRBV14
TGTGCCAGCAGCCAAGTCGGCTACGAGCAGTACTTC
CASSQVGYEQYF
>TRBJ2-7|.|.|TRBV4-3
TGCGCCAGCAGCCTCACCGGGCCCGTCAGCTCCTACGAGCAGTACTTC
CASSLTGPVSSYEQYF
>TRBJ1-4|.|.|TRBV19
TGTGCCAGTAGTCCGCTGACCTTCGTGAGAGAAAAACTGTTTTTT
CASSPLTFVREKLFF
>TRBJ1-1|.|.|TRBV16
TGTGCCAGCAGCCGGGGACACCCGGGGGCTGAAGCTTTCTTT
CASSRGHPGAEAFF
>TRBJ1-1|.|.|TRBV7-8
TGTGCCAGCAGCTTAGCCCTGACAGGACCGGGCACTGAAGCTTTCTTT
CASSLALTGPGTEAFF
>TRBJ2-1|once|.|TRBV10-3
TGTGCCATCAGTGGTGGGGGGGAGCAGTTCTTC
CAISGGGEQFF
>TRBJ2-1|.|.|TRBV7-6
TGTGCCAGCAGTCATGGCCATAACAATGAGCAGTTCTTC
CASSHGHNNEQFF
>TRBJ2-6|once|TRBD1|TRBV7-9
TGTGCCACTCCTCGCCGGGACAGGAGCTCTGGGGCCAACGTCCTGACTTTC
CATPRRDRSSGANVLTF
>TRBJ2-7|.|TRBD1|TRBV7-6
TGTGCCAGCAGACCCCGGGGACAGGGGTCCCCCTACGAGCAGTACTTC
CASRPRGQGSPYEQYF
>TRBJ1-4|few|TRBD1|TRBV7-9
TGTGCCAGCAGGGCCGGGACAGGGGGCCACCGTGAAAAACTGTTTTTT
CASRAGTGGHREKLFF
>TRBJ1-1|.|.|TRBV27
TGTGCCAGCAGTCAGACTTTGGGGAGGTTAAACACTGAAGCTTTCTTT
CASSQTLGRLNTEAFF
>TRBJ1-5|.|.|TRBV21-1
TGTGCCAGAAGACAGGTCGACCGTAATCAGCCCCAGCATTTT
CARRQVDRNQPQHF
>TRBJ2-7|.|.|TRBV28
TGTGCCAGCAGCCCGACAGGTCTTTCGGGCGAGCAGTACTTC
CASSPTGLSGEQYF
>TRBJ1-2|.|TRBD1|TRBV19
TGTGCCAGTGAAGGGGGCAGGGACGGGGCTAACTATGGCTACACCTTC
CASEGGRDGANYGYTF
>TRBJ2-1|.|.|TRBV7-9
TGTGCCAGCAGCCCCCGGACAGTCCCCAATGAGCAGTTCTTC
CASSPRTVPNEQFF
>TRBJ1-3|once|.|TRBV28
TGTGCCAGCAGTTTATCGGGGTCCGGAAACACCATATATTTT
CASSLSGSGNTIYF
>TRBJ1-1|.|.|TRBV19
TGTGCCAGTATGAGGGATAGGGAGGGCGACACTGAAGCTTTCTTT
CASMRDREGDTEAFF
>TRBJ1-1|.|.|TRBV6-5
TGTGCCAGCAGTTACTCGATTCAGCAGGGGTTCACTGAAGCTTTCTTT
CASSYSIQQGFTEAFF
>TRBJ1-2|once|.|TRBV30
TGTGCCTGGAGAAGGAAGGACTATGGCTACACCTTC
CAWRRKDYGYTF
>TRBJ2-1|.|.|TRBV29-1
TGCAGCGGAACGGTAGGGGGGAATTACAATGAGCAGTTCTTC
CSGTVGGNYNEQFF
>TRBJ1-2|.|TRBD1|TRBV7-9
TGTGCCAGCAGCTTGGGGACAGCGTATGGCTACACCTTC
CASSLGTAYGYTF
>TRBJ2-3|.|.|TRBV7-8
TGTGCCAGCAGCGCCCGACAGTGGGGCACAGATACGCAGTATTTT
CASSARQWGTDTQYF
>TRBJ2-7|.|.|TRBV11-2
TGTGCCAGCAGCTTAGGCGTAGGGGGCTACGAGCAGTACTTC
CASSLGVGGYEQYF
>TRBJ1-1|few|.|TRBV5-1
TGCGCCAGCAGCTTTGAGGGAAACACTGAAGCTTTCTTT
CASSFEGNTEAFF
>TRBJ2-5|.|.|TRBV14
TGTGCCAGCAGCCCGACGTCGTGGGAGACCCAGTACTTC
CASSPTSWETQYF
>TRBJ2-1|.|TRBD2|TRBV7-6
TGTGCCAGCAGCTTGCTAGCGGGAGGAGGGGAGCAGTTCTTC
CASSLLAGGGEQFF